This T cell receptor (beta chain) was observed in a study of T cell responses to AZD1222 COVID-19 vaccine. Study-level points and caveats: The study reported that nearly half of spike-specific TCRs target unmutated variant regions.

In the case of this clone: Its antigen is unknown.

CDR1 and CDR2 (germline): SGHTS, YDEGEE. The CDR3 contains 12 residues. Trimming pared 2 bases from V and 7 bases from J, leaving 9 bases between. The protocol was immunoSEQ multiplex PCR, while the TCRdb copy is restricted to in-frame clones and leaves out a portion. The data contain 150,000 to 250,000 clones, approximately 90% of them seen just once; the ten biggest clones take up 3.4%. The chain is built from TRBV5-8 and TRBJ1-1; D unresolved. Here the sequenced sample was peripheral blood, taken 28 days after the second AZD1222 dose. This TCR came from an adult who received the AZD1222 COVID-19 vaccine. As DNA, the CDR3 is TGTGCCAGCAGCTTTTCAGGTATTGAAGCTTTCTTT. Translation: CASSFSGIEAFF. Combining the CDR3 with reference TRBV5-8 and TRBJ1-1 gives the whole variable domain EAGVTQSPTHLIKTRGQQATLRCSPISGHTSVYWYQQALGLGLQFLLWYDEGEERNRGNFPPRFSGRQFPNYSSELNVNALELEDSALYLCASSFSGIEAFFGQGTRLTVV.